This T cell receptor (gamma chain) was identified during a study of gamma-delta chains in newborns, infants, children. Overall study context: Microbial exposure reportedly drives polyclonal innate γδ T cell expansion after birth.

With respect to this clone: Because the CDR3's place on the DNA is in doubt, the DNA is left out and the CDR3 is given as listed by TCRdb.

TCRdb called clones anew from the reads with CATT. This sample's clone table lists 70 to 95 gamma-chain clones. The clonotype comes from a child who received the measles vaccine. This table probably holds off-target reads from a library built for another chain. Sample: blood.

CDR3 residues: CACDTLLGDTWDTRQMFFGTGIKLF. The V gene reported is TRGV9; the J gene is uncalled. Inclusive of both ends, the CDR3 amounts to 25 amino acids. Germline CDR1 is GITISATS and CDR2 is ISYDGTV (reference sequence).